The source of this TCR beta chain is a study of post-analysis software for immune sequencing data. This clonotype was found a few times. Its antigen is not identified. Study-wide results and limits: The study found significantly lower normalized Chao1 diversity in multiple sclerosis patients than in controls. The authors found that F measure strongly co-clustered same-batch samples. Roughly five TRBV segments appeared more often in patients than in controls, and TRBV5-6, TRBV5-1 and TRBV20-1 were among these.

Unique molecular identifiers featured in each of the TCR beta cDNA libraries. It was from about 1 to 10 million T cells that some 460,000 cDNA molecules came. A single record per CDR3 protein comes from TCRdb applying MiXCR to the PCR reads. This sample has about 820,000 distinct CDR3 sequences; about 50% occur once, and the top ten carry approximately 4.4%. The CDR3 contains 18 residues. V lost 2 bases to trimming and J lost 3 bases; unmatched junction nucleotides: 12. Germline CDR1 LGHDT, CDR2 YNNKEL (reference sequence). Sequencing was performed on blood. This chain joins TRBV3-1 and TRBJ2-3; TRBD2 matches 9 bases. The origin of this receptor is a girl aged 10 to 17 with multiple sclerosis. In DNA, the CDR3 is TGTGCCAGCAGCCAATTCGGTTCGAAGCGGGAGGTAACAGATACGCAGTATTTT. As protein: CASSQFGSKREVTDTQYF.